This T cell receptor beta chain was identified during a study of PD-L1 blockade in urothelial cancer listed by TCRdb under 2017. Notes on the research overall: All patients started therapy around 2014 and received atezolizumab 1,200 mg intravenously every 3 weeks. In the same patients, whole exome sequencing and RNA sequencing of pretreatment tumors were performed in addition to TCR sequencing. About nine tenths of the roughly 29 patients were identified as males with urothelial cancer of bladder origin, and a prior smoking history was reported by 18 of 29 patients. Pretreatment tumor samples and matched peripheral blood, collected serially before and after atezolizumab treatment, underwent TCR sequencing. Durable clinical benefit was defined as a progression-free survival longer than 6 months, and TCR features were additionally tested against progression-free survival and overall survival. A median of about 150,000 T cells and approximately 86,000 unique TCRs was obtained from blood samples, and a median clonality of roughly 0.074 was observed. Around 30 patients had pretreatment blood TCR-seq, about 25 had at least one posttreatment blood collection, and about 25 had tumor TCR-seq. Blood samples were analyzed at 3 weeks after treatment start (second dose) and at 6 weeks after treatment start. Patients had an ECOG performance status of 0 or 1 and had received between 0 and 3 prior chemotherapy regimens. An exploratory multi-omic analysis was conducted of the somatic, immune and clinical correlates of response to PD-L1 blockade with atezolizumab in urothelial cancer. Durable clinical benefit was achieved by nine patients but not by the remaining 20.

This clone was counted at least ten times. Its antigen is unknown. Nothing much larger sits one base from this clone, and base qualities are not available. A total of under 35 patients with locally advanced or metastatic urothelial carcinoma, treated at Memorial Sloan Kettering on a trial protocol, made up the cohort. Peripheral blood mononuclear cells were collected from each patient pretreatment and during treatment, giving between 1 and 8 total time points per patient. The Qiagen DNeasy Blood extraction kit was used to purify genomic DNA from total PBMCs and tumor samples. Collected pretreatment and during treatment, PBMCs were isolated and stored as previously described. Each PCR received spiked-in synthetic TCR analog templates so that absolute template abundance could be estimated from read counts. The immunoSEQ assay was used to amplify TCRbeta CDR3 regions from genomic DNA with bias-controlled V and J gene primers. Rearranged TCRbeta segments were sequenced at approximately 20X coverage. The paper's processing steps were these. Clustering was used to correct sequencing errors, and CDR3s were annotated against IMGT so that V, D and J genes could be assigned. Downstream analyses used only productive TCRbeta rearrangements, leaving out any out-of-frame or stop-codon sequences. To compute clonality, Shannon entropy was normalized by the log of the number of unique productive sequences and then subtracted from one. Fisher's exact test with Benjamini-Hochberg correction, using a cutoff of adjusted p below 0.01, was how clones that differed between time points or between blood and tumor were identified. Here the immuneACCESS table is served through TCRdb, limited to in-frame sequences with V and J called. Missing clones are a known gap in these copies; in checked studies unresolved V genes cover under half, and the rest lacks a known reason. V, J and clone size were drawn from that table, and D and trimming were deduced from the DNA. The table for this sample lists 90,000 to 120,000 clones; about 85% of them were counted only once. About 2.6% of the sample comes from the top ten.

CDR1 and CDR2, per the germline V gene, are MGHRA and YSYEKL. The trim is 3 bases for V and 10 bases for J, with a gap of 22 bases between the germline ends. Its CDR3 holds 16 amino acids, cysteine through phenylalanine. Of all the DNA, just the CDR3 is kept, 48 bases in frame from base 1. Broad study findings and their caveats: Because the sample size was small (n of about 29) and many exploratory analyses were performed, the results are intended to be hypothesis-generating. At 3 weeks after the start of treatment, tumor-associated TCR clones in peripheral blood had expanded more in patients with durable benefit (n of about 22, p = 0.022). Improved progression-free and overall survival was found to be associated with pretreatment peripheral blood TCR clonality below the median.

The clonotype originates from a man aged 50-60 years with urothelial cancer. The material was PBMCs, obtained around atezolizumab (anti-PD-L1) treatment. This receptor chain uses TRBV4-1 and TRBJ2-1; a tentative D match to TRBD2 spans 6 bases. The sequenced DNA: TGCGCCAGCAGCCACCTCGGGAGATCTGTTTCTAGGGAGCAGTTCTTC. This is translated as CASSHLGRSVSREQFF.